These 27 T cell receptor beta chains came from one sample sequenced in a study of STAT5B mutations in CD4+ large granular lymphocyte leukemia. Clones were read by immunoSEQ multiplex PCR, and TCRdb kept only the in-frame ones, dropping some. The sample has 30,000 to 40,000 clones; about nine tenths are singletons. Sequenced material: CD4+ T cells from blood buffy coats. The receptor source for this set is a human donor in good health.

This chain uses TRBV7-2 with TRBJ2-3, with unresolved D. CDR3 size: 12 residues. Per germline, CDR1 SGHTA and CDR2 FQGNSA. Trimming left V 5 bases short and J 3 bases short, with 6 bases between. Here the CDR3 DNA reads TGTGCCAGCAGCCCCTTTACAGATACGCAGTATTTT. It yields the protein CASSPFTDTQYF.

The V gene is TRBV7-2, the J gene TRBJ1-4; no definite D call. V gave up 1 base and J gave up 6 bases, with 9 bases separating them. The CDR3 spans 14 residues. Germline loops: CDR1 SGHTA, CDR2 FQGNSA. CDR3 loop: CASSLGGWDEKLFF. The CDR3 DNA is TGTGCCAGCAGCTTAGGCGGGTGGGATGAAAAACTGTTTTTT.

The chain is built from TRBV4-2 and TRBJ2-1; 7 bases are shared with TRBD2. The germline CDR1 and CDR2 sequences are LGHNA and YNFKEQ. V dropped 0 bases and J dropped 2; count of bases not matched to a gene: 4. The CDR3 is 16 residues long. CDR3 DNA: TGTGCCAGCAGCCAAGATGGCGGGACTACCTACAATGAGCAGTTCTTC. Protein sequence: CASSQDGGTTYNEQFF.

This clone is a singleton in its sample. The chain links TRBV19 to TRBJ2-7; D might be TRBD1 (6 bases). The CDR3 spans 13 residues. With 5 bases removed from V and 9 bases from J, the gap between germline ends came to 17 bases. Germline V gives CDR1 LNHDA, CDR2 SQIVND (reference sequence). Here the CDR3 DNA reads TGTGCCAGTAGTCCGGAAACAGGGCCACGGCAGTACTTC. As protein: CASSPETGPRQYF.

This sequence joins TRBV5-1 and TRBJ2-7, with TRBD1 identical over 10 bases. Losses at the gene ends were 4 bases for V and 1 base for J; bases not matched to a gene: 14. The CDR3 runs 18 residues. The germline V gene has CDR1 SGHRS and CDR2 YFSETQ. CDR3 DNA sequence: TGCGCCAGCAGCCAGAGACCGACGGACAGGGGGACTTCCTACGAGCAGTACTTC. Translating it yields CASSQRPTDRGTSYEQYF.

This chain connects TRBV25-1 to TRBJ1-1; D not certain. The V end lost 8 bases, the J end lost 0 bases, and 13 bases lay between the germline ends. The length of the CDR3 is 14 residues. Germline lookup yields CDR1 MGHDK and CDR2 SYGVNS. CDR3 sequence: CASRAGPLNTEAFF. CDR3 DNA: TGTGCCAGCCGCGCCGGGCCACTGAACACTGAAGCTTTCTTT.

The chain uses TRBV9 and TRBJ1-3, with 7 bases that match TRBD1. Trimming took 5 bases from V and 7 from J; bases not matched to a gene: 12. Germline assignment: CDR1 SGDLS and CDR2 YYNGEE. This CDR3 has 15 residues. This CDR3 is CASSVGGTAANTIYF. The DNA of the CDR3 is TGTGCCAGCAGTGTCGGGGGGACAGCAGCGAACACCATATATTTT. Complete variable domain (other parts from reference TRBV9 and TRBJ1-3): DSGVTQTPKHLITATGQRVTLRCSPRSGDLSVYWYQQSLDQGLQFLIQYYNGEERAKGNILERFSAQQFPDLHSELNLSSLELGDSALYFCASSVGGTAANTIYFGEGSWLTVV.

V and J are TRBV4-1 and TRBJ2-2; 8 bases line up with TRBD2. In germline, CDR1 is MGHRA, CDR2 YSYEKL. Trimming removed 1 base from V and 6 bases from J; junction bases left unmatched: 4. The CDR3 spans 15 residues. The CDR3 nucleotides are TGCGCCAGCAGCCAAGGGTTACTAGCGGCCGGGGAGCTGTTTTTT. Its translation is CASSQGLLAAGELFF.

The chain combines TRBV7-9 with TRBJ1-4; no definite D call. V gave up 1 base and J gave up 5 bases, with 8 bases separating them. The CDR3 has 14 amino acids. Germline V CDR1 and CDR2: SEHNR, FQNEAQ (reference sequence). The CDR3: CASSLEQTNEKLFF. The DNA for the CDR3 is TGTGCCAGCAGCTTAGAACAGACCAATGAAAAACTGTTTTTT.

This clone counts as medium-sized. The chain uses TRBV7-2 and TRBJ2-7; D is perhaps TRBD2 (5 bases). The V gene's germline CDR1 is SGHTA and CDR2 FQGNSA. CDR3 length: 15 residues. Trimming removed 2 bases from V and 3 bases from J, with 14 bases in between. For the CDR3, the DNA is TGTGCCAGCAGCTTACAAACGGGGTACAACTACGAGCAGTACTTC. This codes for CASSLQTGYNYEQYF. Looking up the rest from reference TRBV7-2 and TRBJ2-7 gives the full variable domain: GAGVSQSPSNKVTEKGKDVELRCDPISGHTALYWYRQSLGQGLEFLIYFQGNSAPDKSGLPSDRFSAERTGGSVSTLTIQRTQQEDSAVYLCASSLQTGYNYEQYFGPGTRLTVT.

The chain recombines TRBV28 with TRBJ2-7; D not resolved. Trimming removed 2 bases from V and 7 bases from J, with 18 bases in between. The germline CDR1 and CDR2 sequences are MDHEN and SYDVKM. The CDR3 consists of 15 residues. CDR3 sequence (DNA): TGTGCCAGCAGTTTACCGATCCGGGCCCTTAGTGAGCAGTACTTC. It yields the protein CASSLPIRALSEQYF.

In this sample, this clone turned up once. The rearrangement uses TRBV6-5 and TRBJ1-5; tentative D call: TRBD1 (6 bases). The CDR3 consists of 14 residues. V lost 6 bases, J lost 0 bases, and 9 bases lay in between. Germline lookup yields CDR1 MNHEY and CDR2 SVGAGI. For the CDR3, the DNA is TGTGCCAGCAGGGACAGCTATAGCAATCAGCCCCAGCATTTT. It encodes CASRDSYSNQPQHF.

J is TRBJ1-1 and V is TRBV5-4; tentative D call: TRBD1 (6 bases). The CDR3 sequence is 17 residues long. Germline-derived CDR1 and CDR2 are SGHNT and YYREEE (reference sequence). Trimming took off 5 bases at V and 0 bases at J, with 20 bases between the two ends. The CDR3 protein is CASRPGTPGRVNTEAFF. The CDR3 DNA reads as TGTGCCAGCAGACCCGGGACACCCGGTAGGGTGAACACTGAAGCTTTCTTT. The full variable domain, completed using reference TRBV5-4 and TRBJ1-1, is ETGVTQSPTHLIKTRGQQVTLRCSSQSGHNTVSWYQQALGQGPQFIFQYYREEENGRGNFPPRFSGLQFPNYSSELNVNALELDDSALYLCASRPGTPGRVNTEAFFGQGTRLTVV.

CDR3 sequence (DNA): TGTGCCTCAGCCGGGGGGGCCAACTATGGCTACACCTTC. It codes for CASAGGANYGYTF. The chain combines TRBV7-2 with TRBJ1-2, with D perhaps matching TRBD1 (6 bases). The V gene's germline CDR1 is SGHTA and CDR2 FQGNSA. The CDR3 covers 13 residues. The V end lost 11 bases, the J end lost 2 bases, and 15 bases lay between the germline ends.

The rearrangement links TRBV6-5 to TRBJ2-7; 10 nucleotides align to TRBD1. The length of the CDR3 is 15 residues. Trimming removed 2 bases from V and 5 bases from J; junction bases left unmatched: 6. CDR1 and CDR2 (germline): MNHEY, SVGAGI. CDR3 loop: CASSYTGTGVHEQYF. CDR3 in DNA: TGTGCCAGCAGTTACACCGGGACAGGGGTACACGAGCAGTACTTC.

The V gene is TRBV27, the J gene TRBJ1-2; D perhaps matches TRBD1 (6 bases). The V gene's germline CDR1 is MNHEY and CDR2 SMNVEV (reference sequence). The CDR3 runs 16 residues. Trimming cost V 5 bases and J 4 bases, with 20 bases left between them. The CDR3 DNA is TGTGCCAGCAGTCTCTCTTACAGGGTTGGCATCTATGGCTACACCTTC. Its translation: CASSLSYRVGIYGYTF.

V and J are TRBV4-3 and TRBJ1-1; D is ambiguous. Trimming stripped 4 bases from V and 4 bases from J, with 10 bases between. CDR1 is LGHNA, CDR2 YSLEER, per germline. There are 13 residues in the CDR3. Here the CDR3 reads CASSLRLGTEAFF. CDR3 in DNA: TGCGCCAGCAGCCTCAGGCTTGGCACTGAAGCTTTCTTT.

V gene TRBV30 combines with J gene TRBJ2-7; 7 positions match TRBD1. The V gene's germline CDR1 is GTSNPN and CDR2 SVGIG (reference sequence). The ends lost 0 bases at V and 5 bases at J; junction bases unmatched: 4. The CDR3 is 13 residues long. The CDR3 here is CAWSVAGGNEQYF. CDR3 DNA: TGTGCCTGGAGTGTCGCAGGGGGAAACGAGCAGTACTTC.

This clone was recorded only once. The CDR3 protein is CAGGQGARDTEAFF. The CDR3 region has the DNA TGTGCCGGAGGACAGGGGGCGAGGGACACTGAAGCTTTCTTT. The rearrangement joins TRBV5-8 to TRBJ1-1; 11 nucleotides align to TRBD1. V shed 10 bases, J shed 3 bases, and the junction held 8 bases outside the gene matches. CDR3 size: 14 residues. CDR1 SGHTS and CDR2 YDEGEE come from the germline V gene.

CDR3 bases: TGTGCCAGCAGCTTAGCAGGGTACACTGAAGCTTTCTTT. Amino acids: CASSLAGYTEAFF. The chain employs TRBV7-2 and TRBJ1-1, with D uncertain. The ends were cut back, 0 bases at V and 3 bases at J, with 5 bases in the middle. Germline CDR1 is SGHTA and CDR2 is FQGNSA. The CDR3 length is 13 residues.

The chain uses TRBV9 and TRBJ2-5; D unresolved. The J call may not be correct, given that the DNA end is closer to TRBJ2-7. There are 14 residues in the CDR3. Germline V gene lookup returns CDR1 SGDLS and CDR2 YYNGEE. CDR3 loop: CASSVLDATYEQYF. The CDR3 region has the DNA TGTGCCAGCAGCGTCTTAGATGCAACCTACGAGCAGTACTTC.

The V call is TRBV20-1, the J call TRBJ2-5; 7 bases agree with TRBD1. V was pared by 7 bases and J by 5 bases, with 4 bases of the junction left unmatched. CDR1 and CDR2 from the germline V gene are DFQATT and SNEGSKA (reference sequence). This CDR3 is 11 amino acids long. CDR3 in DNA: TGCAGTGTCGACAGGGTTGAGACCCAGTACTTC. It specifies CSVDRVETQYF.

This clone was seen more than once but under ten times. The chain employs TRBV9 and TRBJ1-1; possibly TRBD1 for D (5 bases). The CDR3 runs 14 residues. Trimming cost V 0 bases and J 7 bases, with 13 bases left between them. Germline values: CDR1 SGDLS, CDR2 YYNGEE. Here the CDR3 reads CASSVGGTDYEAFF. The CDR3 nucleotides read TGTGCCAGCAGCGTAGGTGGGACGGATTATGAAGCTTTCTTT.

The V gene is TRBV9, the J gene TRBJ2-7, with 8 bases that match TRBD2. This CDR3 has 17 amino acids. J lost 9 bases, V lost 0 bases, and 17 bases had no gene match. Germline V gene data show CDR1 as SGDLS and CDR2 as YYNGEE. The CDR3 bases are TGTGCCAGCAGCGTAGGGCCAGGCGGGAGCGGGGGCTTTGGGCAGTACTTC. Translating gives CASSVGPGGSGGFGQYF.

This chain joins TRBV5-1 and TRBJ1-1; D remains ambiguous. The CDR3 totals 15 residues. Germline CDR1 reads SGHRS; CDR2 reads YFSETQ. Deletions cut 4 bases from V and 5 bases from J, with 18 bases between. The CDR3 coding sequence is TGCGCCAGCAGCACGCCGCAAGGGAAGCAAACTGAAGCTTTCTTT. Translation: CASSTPQGKQTEAFF.

V gene TRBV27 combines with J gene TRBJ2-2; tentative D call: TRBD2 (7 bases). V was pared by 8 bases and J by 7 bases, with 17 bases between. CDR1 and CDR2 (germline): MNHEY, SMNVEV (reference sequence). The length of the CDR3 is 14 residues. CDR3 in amino acids: CASFRGRAGGELFF. The CDR3, as DNA: TGTGCCAGCTTTAGGGGGAGGGCCGGCGGGGAGCTGTTTTTT.

The CDR3, as DNA: TGTGCCAGTAGTATATTTGGGACAGGGAGGTGGGAGACCCAGTACTTC. Translating gives CASSIFGTGRWETQYF. The V gene is TRBV19, the J gene TRBJ2-5; 9 bases are a match to TRBD1. This CDR3 comprises 16 residues. V was clipped by 2 bases and J by 5 bases; unmatched bases: 9. Looked up from germline, CDR1 is LNHDA and CDR2 is SQIVND (reference sequence). Full variable domain (outside the CDR3, taken from reference TRBV19 and TRBJ2-5): DGGITQSPKYLFRKEGQNVTLSCEQNLNHDAMYWYRQDPGQGLRLIYYSQIVNDFQKGDIAEGYSVSREKKESFPLTVTSAQKNPTAFYLCASSIFGTGRWETQYFGPGTRLLVL.